This T cell receptor (beta chain) was profiled in a study of Ad26.COV2.S vaccination and SARS-CoV-2 variants. Trimming pared 4 bases from V and 5 bases from J, leaving 20 bases between. This CDR3 has 16 amino acids. Germline V gene lookup returns CDR1 KGHSY and CDR2 FQNENV. Treatment: around 19 received Ad26.COV2.S at low or high dose, single or two shots; 5 received placebo; per-sample allocation not given. Vaccine and placebo recipients were sampled on day 63 after the first injection. Assay used: immunoSEQ multiplex PCR; TCRdb lists only in-frame clones, some missing. This sample has fewer than 500,000 clones, with roughly 87% found just once. Overall study results and limits: Ad26.COV2.S recipients had broader spike-specific TCRs (P = 0.0014). Non-spike TCR breadth was similar in vaccine and placebo recipients.

In its sample, this clone was seen a few times. Its cognate antigen is unknown. The material sequenced was peripheral blood, taken in a trial of Ad26.COV2.S vaccine versus placebo. The chain combines TRBV16 with TRBJ1-2; possible D gene TRBD1, 5 bases. This clonotype was sampled from a person aged 18-65 years who received the Ad26.COV2.S COVID-19 vaccine or a placebo. In DNA form, the CDR3 reads TGTGCCAGCAGCCGAACGGGGCGAAGGGACGGGTATGGCTACACCTTC. Translated: CASSRTGRRDGYGYTF.